The clone carrying this T cell receptor (beta chain) has a handful of counts. Its antigen is undetermined. The data originate from a study of shared clonotypes between healthy human individuals. Study results and caveats: Sampling involved blood alone; tissue repertoires likely differ. Naive CD4 clonotypes overlapped across a few donors at roughly 4.5%.

Germline CDR1 LNHNV, CDR2 YYDKDF (reference sequence). CDR3 length equals 13 residues. The V segment lost 4 bases and the J segment 6 bases; nucleotides outside the gene matches: 6. Donors comprised only Caucasian adults living in Nashville, Tennessee. What CD8 memory combined were CD45RO+ cells and CCR7-negative CD45RA+ TemRA cells. The protocol was immunoSEQ multiplex PCR, while the TCRdb copy is restricted to in-frame clones and leaves out a portion. Here the sample spans around 690,000 clones, roughly 87% being singletons. This clonotype was obtained from a man between 18 and 35 years old in good health. Some clones in this sample may be carry-over from other donors' samples. The rearrangement joins TRBV15 to TRBJ2-7, with 7 nucleotides matching TRBD2. The sample comprised memory CD8+ T cells from PBMCs. As to subset: CD45RO+ cells pooled with CCR7-negative TemRA cells. CDR3: CATSTAGESEQYF. CDR3 DNA sequence: TGTGCCACCAGCACGGCGGGAGAGAGCGAGCAGTACTTC.